The 9 T cell receptor beta chains reported below all come from one sample, sequenced in a study of T cell repertoires in cytomegalovirus infection. From the reads, TCRdb called clonotypes with MiXCR, one entry per CDR3 protein. The sample gives approximately 250,000 distinct CDR3 sequences, around an eighth of which show up once; 1.6% is in the top ten. The sequenced material came from PBMCs. These receptors were collected from a human donor in good health (CMV status not recorded). Some clones in this sample may be carry-over from other donors' samples.

This clonotype was observed at least ten times. The chain joins TRBV7-2 to TRBJ1-1, with a possible D match to TRBD1 (5 bases). The ends were cut back, 5 bases at V and 9 bases at J, with 19 bases in the middle. The CDR3 extends over 14 amino acids. Germline CDR1 and CDR2: SGHTA and FQGNSA. CDR3 nucleotides: TGTGCCAGCAGCCTATCTACAGGAGCCACCCAAGCTTTCTTT. Encoded protein: CASSLSTGATQAFF. Filled out from reference TRBV7-2 and TRBJ1-1, the complete variable domain reads GAGVSQSPSNKVTEKGKDVELRCDPISGHTALYWYRQSLGQGLEFLIYFQGNSAPDKSGLPSDRFSAERTGGSVSTLTIQRTQQEDSAVYLCASSLSTGATQAFFGQGTRLTVV.

This clonotype showed up just a few times. V and J are TRBV28 and TRBJ2-2, with 7 bases that match TRBD1. The germline V gene has CDR1 MDHEN and CDR2 SYDVKM. The CDR3 consists of 16 residues. V dropped 1 base and J dropped 3; count of bases not matched to a gene: 5. The CDR3 is CASSLLPGGYTGELFF. DNA for the CDR3: TGTGCCAGCAGTTTATTACCAGGGGGTTACACCGGGGAGCTGTTTTTT.

Note on this clonotype: Being one base from a much bigger clone, this may be a read error. J is TRBJ1-3 and V is TRBV7-9; D not certain. Germline assignment: CDR1 SEHNR and CDR2 FQNEAQ (reference sequence). V shed 4 bases and J shed 4 bases, with 11 bases lying between them. The CDR3 loop spans 14 amino acids. The CDR3 bases are TGTGCCAGCAGCTCTGGGGAGGAGGGAAACACCATATATTTT. The encoded protein is CASSSGEEGNTIYF.

This chain uses TRBV7-9 with TRBJ2-7; TRBD1 matches 9 bases. Germline CDR1 reads SEHNR; CDR2 reads FQNEAQ (reference sequence). V gave up 5 bases and J gave up 6 bases; unmatched junction bases: 8. The CDR3 runs to 14 residues. The CDR3 protein is CASSDGTGSLEQYF. The DNA for the CDR3 is TGTGCCAGCAGCGACGGGACAGGGAGTCTCGAGCAGTACTTC.

The chain recombines TRBV25-1 with TRBJ1-1, with 9 bases that match TRBD1. Germline trimming cut 3 bases from V and 5 bases from J; bases unmatched to any gene: 7. This CDR3 region has 15 residues. CDR1 MGHDK and CDR2 SYGVNS come from the germline V gene. The CDR3 DNA reads TGTGCCAGCAGTGATCCTACAGGGGGCTGGACTGAAGCTTTCTTT. Its translation is CASSDPTGGWTEAFF.

This chain uses TRBV7-9 with TRBJ2-7, with TRBD1 as a possible D gene (9 bases). The CDR3 runs 16 residues. The germline gives CDR1 SEHNR, CDR2 FQNEAQ (reference sequence). Trimming took 2 bases from V and 6 from J, leaving 20 bases between them. The CDR3 sequence is CASSLLSGTGFGEQYF. The CDR3 DNA reads as TGTGCCAGCAGCTTACTTAGCGGGACAGGGTTCGGCGAGCAGTACTTC.

This clonotype has more than one count but fewer than ten. The rearrangement uses TRBV12-3 or TRBV12-4 and TRBJ2-3, with D uncertain. This CDR3 has 17 residues. V shed 4 bases and J shed 0 bases, with 17 bases lying between them. The chain's CDR3 is CASSSPGTASSTDTQYF. The CDR3 bases are TGTGCCAGCAGTTCCCCCGGTACAGCAAGTAGCACAGATACGCAGTATTTT.

The chain has TRBV7-6 and TRBJ1-5; 7 nucleotides agree with TRBD1. CDR3 length equals 18 residues. Germline values: CDR1 SGHVS, CDR2 FNYEAQ. Trimming removed 3 bases from V and 3 bases from J; junction bases left unmatched: 14. The CDR3, as DNA: TGTGCCAGCAGCTTGACCCCCTACAGGGGCGAGGTCAATCAGCCCCAGCATTTT. Translating gives CASSLTPYRGEVNQPQHF.

The chain is built from TRBV29-1 and TRBJ2-2; TRBD1 matches 7 bases. J lost 0 bases, V lost 6 bases, and 1 base had no gene match. Germline assignment: CDR1 SQVTM and CDR2 ANQGSEA. The length of the CDR3 is 13 residues. The CDR3, as DNA: TGCAGCGTGGGGACAGCGAACACCGGGGAGCTGTTTTTT. Translated, it gives CSVGTANTGELFF.